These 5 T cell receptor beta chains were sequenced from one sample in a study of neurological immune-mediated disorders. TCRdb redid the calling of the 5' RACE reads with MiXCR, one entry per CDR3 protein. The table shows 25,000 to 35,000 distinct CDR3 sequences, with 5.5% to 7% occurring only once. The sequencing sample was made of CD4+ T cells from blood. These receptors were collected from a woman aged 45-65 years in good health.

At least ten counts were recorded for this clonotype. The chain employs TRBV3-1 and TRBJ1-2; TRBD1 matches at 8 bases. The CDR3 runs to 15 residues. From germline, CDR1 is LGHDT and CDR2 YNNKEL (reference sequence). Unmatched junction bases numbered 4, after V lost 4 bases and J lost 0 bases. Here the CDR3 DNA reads TGTGCCAGCAGCCTAAGACAGGGGACTAACTATGGCTACACCTTC. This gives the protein CASSLRQGTNYGYTF.

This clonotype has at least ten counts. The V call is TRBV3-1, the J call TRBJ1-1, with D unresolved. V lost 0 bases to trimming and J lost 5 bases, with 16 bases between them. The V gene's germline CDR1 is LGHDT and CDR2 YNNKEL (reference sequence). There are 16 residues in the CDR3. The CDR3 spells CASSQDGFRLGTEAFF. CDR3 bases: TGTGCCAGCAGCCAAGACGGATTCCGGCTAGGGACTGAAGCTTTCTTT.

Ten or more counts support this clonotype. CDR3 loop: CASGPEGTSGTIQYF. Written as DNA, the CDR3 is TGTGCCAGCGGCCCCGAAGGGACTAGCGGTACCATTCAGTACTTC. This chain joins TRBV27 and TRBJ2-4; 11 positions agree with TRBD2. V dropped 8 bases and J dropped 9; count of bases not matched to a gene: 12. Looked up from germline, CDR1 is MNHEY and CDR2 is SMNVEV (reference sequence). The length of the CDR3 is 15 residues.

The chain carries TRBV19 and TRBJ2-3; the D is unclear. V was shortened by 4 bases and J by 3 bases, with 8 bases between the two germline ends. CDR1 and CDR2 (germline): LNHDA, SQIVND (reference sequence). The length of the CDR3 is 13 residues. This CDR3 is CASSRVRTDTQYF. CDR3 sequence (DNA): TGTGCCAGTAGTAGGGTGAGGACAGATACGCAGTATTTT.

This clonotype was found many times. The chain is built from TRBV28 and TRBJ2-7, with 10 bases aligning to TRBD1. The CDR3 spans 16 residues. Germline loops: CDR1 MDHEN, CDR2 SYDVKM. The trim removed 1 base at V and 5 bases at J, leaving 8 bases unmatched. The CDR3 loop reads CASSLFGTGAWNEQYF. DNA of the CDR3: TGTGCCAGCAGTTTATTCGGGACAGGGGCCTGGAACGAGCAGTACTTC. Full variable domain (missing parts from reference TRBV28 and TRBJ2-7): DVKVTQSSRYLVKRTGEKVFLECVQDMDHENMFWYRQDPGLGLRLIYFSYDVKMKEKGDIPEGYSVSREKKERFSLILESASTNQTSMYLCASSLFGTGAWNEQYFGPGTRLTVT.